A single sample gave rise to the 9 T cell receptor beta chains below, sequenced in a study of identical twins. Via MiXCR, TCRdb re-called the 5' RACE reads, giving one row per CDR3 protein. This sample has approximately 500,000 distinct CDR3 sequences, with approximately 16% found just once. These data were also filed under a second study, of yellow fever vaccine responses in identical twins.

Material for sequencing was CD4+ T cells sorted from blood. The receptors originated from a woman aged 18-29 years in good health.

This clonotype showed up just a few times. The CDR3 is CAAAGAPSGANVLTF. CDR3 nucleotide sequence: TGTGCCGCAGCGGGGGCCCCCTCTGGGGCCAACGTCCTGACTTTC. The chain recombines TRBV28 with TRBJ2-6; 8 bases line up with TRBD2. The CDR3 is 15 amino acids. Looked up from germline, CDR1 is MDHEN and CDR2 is SYDVKM. V lost 11 bases, J lost 0 bases, and 6 bases stayed unmatched.

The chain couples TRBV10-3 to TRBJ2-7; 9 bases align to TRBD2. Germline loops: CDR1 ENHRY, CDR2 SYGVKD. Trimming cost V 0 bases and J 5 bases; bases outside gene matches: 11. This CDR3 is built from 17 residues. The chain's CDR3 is CAISESTRSGSFHEQYF. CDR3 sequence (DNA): TGTGCCATCAGTGAGTCGACGCGTAGCGGGAGTTTCCACGAGCAGTACTTC.

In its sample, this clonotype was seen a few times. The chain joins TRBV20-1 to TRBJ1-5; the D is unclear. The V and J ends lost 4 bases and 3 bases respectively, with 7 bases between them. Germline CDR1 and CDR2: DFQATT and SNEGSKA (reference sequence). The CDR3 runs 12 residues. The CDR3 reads CSAITDNQPQHF. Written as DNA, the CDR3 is TGCAGTGCTATTACAGACAATCAGCCCCAGCATTTT.

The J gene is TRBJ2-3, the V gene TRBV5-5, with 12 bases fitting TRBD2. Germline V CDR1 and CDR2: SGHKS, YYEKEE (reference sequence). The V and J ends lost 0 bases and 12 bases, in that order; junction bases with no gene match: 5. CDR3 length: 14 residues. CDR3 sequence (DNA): TGTGCCAGCAGCTTGGAACTAGCGGGGGGATTCCAGTATTTT. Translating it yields CASSLELAGGFQYF.

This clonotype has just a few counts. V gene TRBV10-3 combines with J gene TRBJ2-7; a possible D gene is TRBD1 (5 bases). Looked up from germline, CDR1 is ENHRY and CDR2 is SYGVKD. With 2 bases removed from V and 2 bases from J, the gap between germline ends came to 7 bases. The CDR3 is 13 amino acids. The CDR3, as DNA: TGTGCCATCAGTGAGACACAGGCCTACGAGCAGTACTTC. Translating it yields CAISETQAYEQYF.

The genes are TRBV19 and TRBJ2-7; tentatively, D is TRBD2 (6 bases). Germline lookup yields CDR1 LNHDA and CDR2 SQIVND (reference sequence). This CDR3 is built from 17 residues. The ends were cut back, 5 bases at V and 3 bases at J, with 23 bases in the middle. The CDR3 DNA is TGTGCCAGTAGTTATGGACCTGGGGCTAGCGCCTTCTACGAGCAGTACTTC. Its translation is CASSYGPGASAFYEQYF.

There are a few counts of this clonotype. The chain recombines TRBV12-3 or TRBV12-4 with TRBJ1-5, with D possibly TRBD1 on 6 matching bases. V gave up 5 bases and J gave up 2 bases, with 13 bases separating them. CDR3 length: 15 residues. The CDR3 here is CASSLTGQRNQPQHF. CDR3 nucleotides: TGTGCCAGCAGTCTAACGGGACAACGCAATCAGCCCCAGCATTTT.

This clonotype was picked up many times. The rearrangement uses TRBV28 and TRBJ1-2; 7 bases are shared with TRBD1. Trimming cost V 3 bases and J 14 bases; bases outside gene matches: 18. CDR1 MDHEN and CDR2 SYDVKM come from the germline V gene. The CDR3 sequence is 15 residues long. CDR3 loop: CASSLRGLKGQPHTF. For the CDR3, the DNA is TGTGCCAGCAGTTTGAGGGGGTTGAAGGGACAGCCTCATACCTTC.

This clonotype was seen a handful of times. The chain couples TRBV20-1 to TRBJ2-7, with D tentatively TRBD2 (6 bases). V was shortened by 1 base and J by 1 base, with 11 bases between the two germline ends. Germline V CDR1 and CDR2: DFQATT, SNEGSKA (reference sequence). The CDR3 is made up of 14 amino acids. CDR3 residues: CSARASGLSYEQYF. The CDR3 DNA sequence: TGCAGTGCTAGAGCCTCAGGACTATCCTACGAGCAGTACTTC.